The clone carrying this T cell receptor beta chain was detected once. What it binds is unknown. The CDR3 has 16 residues. V shed 3 bases and J 3 bases; nucleotides not matched to a gene: 12. The germline gives CDR1 SGHKS, CDR2 YYEKEE (reference sequence). Assay: immunoSEQ multiplex PCR; the TCRdb copy retains only in-frame clones and omits some. The data contain approximately 15,000 clones, around 85% of them singletons. This sample stems from a study of T cells in localized non-small cell lung cancer. Findings and caveats of the study: Median detection of top 100 tumor clones in adjacent lung was around 57 clones.

The receptor's source is an older female donor with stage I squamous cell lung carcinoma. Sample: peripheral blood, taken before any cancer treatment. The chain links TRBV5-5 to TRBJ2-7, with 7 bases matching TRBD1. CDR3 sequence: CASSSYPGDRHYEQYF. The CDR3 DNA follows: TGTGCCAGCAGCTCCTATCCCGGGGACAGACACTACGAGCAGTACTTC.